This T cell receptor (beta chain) is from a study of OX40 agonist ivuxolimab in advanced cancers. Study as a whole: It was permissible to have had prior anti-PD-1, anti-PD-L1 or anti-CTLA-4 therapy, and about 40% had some.

The assay was immunoSEQ multiplex PCR, and TCRdb's table has in-frame clones only and misses some. The sample lists roughly 63,000 clones, around 89% occurring once. Study-level points and caveats: At 0.1 to 3.0 mg/kg, clonal expansion of CD4+ and CD8+ blood T cells had occurred by week 6. Expansion of clones was among the lowest in partial responders at 0.1-3.0 mg/kg.

With regard to this clone: Antigen: not known.

The V and J ends lost 6 bases and 1 base respectively, with 15 bases between them. This CDR3 is built from 15 residues. Germline V gives CDR1 MNHEY, CDR2 SVGAGI. The clonotype originates from an adult with an advanced solid tumor such as melanoma, head and neck, liver or kidney cancer. The chain joins TRBV6-5 to TRBJ2-5, with D tentatively TRBD1 or TRBD2 (6 bases each). This specimen consisted of CD4+ or CD8+ T cells sorted from blood, obtained in a trial of the OX40 agonist ivuxolimab. The DNA for the CDR3 is TGTGCCAGCAGCCCTGCAGGGGACTTCCAAGAGACCCAGTACTTC. Translating it yields CASSPAGDFQETQYF.